This T cell receptor (beta chain) derives from a study of radiotherapy plus CTLA-4 blockade in lung cancer. General observations from the study: In blood, TCR clones derived from the tumor expanded after radiotherapy plus ipilimumab.

The method was immunoSEQ multiplex PCR; TCRdb's version includes in-frame clones alone and lacks a portion of them. The sample records 50,000 to 70,000 clones, more than 60% being singletons. On this clone: Its target is not known.

The V gene's germline CDR1 is SGHDT and CDR2 YYEEEE. Germline trimming cut 3 bases from V and 6 bases from J; bases unmatched to any gene: 10. The CDR3 spans 16 residues. This TCR was sampled from a human donor with non-small cell lung cancer who had a partial response to radiotherapy plus ipilimumab. The gene calls are TRBV5-6 and TRBJ2-3, with TRBD1 identical over 10 bases. Sample: peripheral blood, taken from a patient treated with radiotherapy plus ipilimumab. CDR3 coding DNA: TGTGCCAGCAGCTCGGGGGACAGGGGTTTAGCGGATACGCAGTATTTT. It encodes CASSSGDRGLADTQYF. The whole variable domain, remainder taken from reference TRBV5-6 and TRBJ2-3, is DAGVTQSPTHLIKTRGQQVTLRCSPKSGHDTVSWYQQALGQGPQFIFQYYEEEERQRGNFPDRFSGHQFPNYSSELNVNALLLGDSALYLCASSSGDRGLADTQYFGPGTRLTVL.